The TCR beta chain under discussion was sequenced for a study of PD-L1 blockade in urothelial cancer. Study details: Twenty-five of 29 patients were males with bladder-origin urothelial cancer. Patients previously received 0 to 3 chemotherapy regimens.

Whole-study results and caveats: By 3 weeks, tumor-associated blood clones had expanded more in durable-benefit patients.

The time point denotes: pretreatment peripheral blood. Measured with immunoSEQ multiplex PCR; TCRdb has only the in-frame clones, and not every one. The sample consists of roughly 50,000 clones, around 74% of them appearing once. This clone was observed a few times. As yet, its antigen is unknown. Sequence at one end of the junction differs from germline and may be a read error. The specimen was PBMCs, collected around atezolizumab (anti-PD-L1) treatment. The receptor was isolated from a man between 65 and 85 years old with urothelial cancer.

The CDR3 sequence: CASNYQGYLGNTIYF. The CDR3 nucleotides read TGTGCCAGCAACTACCAGGGGTATCTAGGAAATACCATATATTTT. This sequence joins TRBV5-6 and TRBJ1-3; D possibly corresponds to TRBD1 (6 bases). The CDR3 runs 15 residues. CDR1 and CDR2 from the germline V gene are SGHDT and YYEEEE.